This TCR beta chain appears in the sequencing data of a study of T-cell memory formation after mild COVID-19. TCRdb recomputed calls from the 5' RACE reads with MiXCR, one row per CDR3 protein. The sample contains 470,000 or so distinct CDR3 sequences, 20% to 25% of which appear only once. CDR1 is GTSNPN, CDR2 SVGIG, per germline (reference sequence). The CDR3 contains 13 residues. Trimming removed 5 bases from V and 4 bases from J, with 13 bases in between. The origin of this receptor is an adult woman who had mild COVID-19 (a few samples of this study predate the infection). Cell type and time point are not known. Sequencing used PBMCs or a T cell subset sorted from them (not recorded which). The V and J genes are TRBV30 and TRBJ2-3; a weak D match, TRBD1 (6 bases). The CDR3 DNA reads as TGTGCCTGGGGATCGGCAGGGGCAGATACGCAGTATTTT. It translates to CAWGSAGADTQYF.